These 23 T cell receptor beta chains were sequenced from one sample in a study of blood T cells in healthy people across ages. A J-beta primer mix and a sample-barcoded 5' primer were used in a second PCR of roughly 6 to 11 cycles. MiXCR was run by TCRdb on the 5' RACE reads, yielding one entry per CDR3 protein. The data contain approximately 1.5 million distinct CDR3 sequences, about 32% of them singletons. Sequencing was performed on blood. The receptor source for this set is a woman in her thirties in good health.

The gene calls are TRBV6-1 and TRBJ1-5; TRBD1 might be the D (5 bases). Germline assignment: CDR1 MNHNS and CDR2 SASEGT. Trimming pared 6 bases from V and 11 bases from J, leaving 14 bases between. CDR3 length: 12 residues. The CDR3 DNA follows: TGTGCCAGCAGCCCCGATATGGGGGCCCAGCATTTT. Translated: CASSPDMGAQHF.

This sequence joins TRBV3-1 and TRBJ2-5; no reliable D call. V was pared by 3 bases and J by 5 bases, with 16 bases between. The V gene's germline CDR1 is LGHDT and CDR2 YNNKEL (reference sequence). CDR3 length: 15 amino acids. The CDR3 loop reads CASSQDTRTRETQYF. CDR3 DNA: TGTGCCAGCAGCCAGGATACCAGGACCCGGGAGACCCAGTACTTC.

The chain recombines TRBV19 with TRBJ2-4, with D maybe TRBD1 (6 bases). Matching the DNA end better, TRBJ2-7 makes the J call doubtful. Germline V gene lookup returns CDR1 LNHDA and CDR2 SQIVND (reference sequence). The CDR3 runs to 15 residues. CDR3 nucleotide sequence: TGTGCCAGTAGCCAGAGTTGGGGGCTCTCCTACGAGCAGTACTTC. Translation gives CASSQSWGLSYEQYF.

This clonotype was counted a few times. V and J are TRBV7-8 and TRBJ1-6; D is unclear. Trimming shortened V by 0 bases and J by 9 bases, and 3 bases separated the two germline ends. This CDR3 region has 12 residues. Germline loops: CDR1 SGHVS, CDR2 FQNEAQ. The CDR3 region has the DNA TGTGCCAGCAGCTTAGCAAGTTCACCCCTCCACTTT. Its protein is CASSLASSPLHF.

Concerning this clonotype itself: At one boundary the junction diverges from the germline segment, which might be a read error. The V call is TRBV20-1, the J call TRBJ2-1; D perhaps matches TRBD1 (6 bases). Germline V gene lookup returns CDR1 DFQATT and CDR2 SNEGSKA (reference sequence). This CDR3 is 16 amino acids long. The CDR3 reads CSTSGRQGMAYNEQFF. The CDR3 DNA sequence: TGCAGTACTAGTGGCCGGCAGGGGATGGCCTACAATGAGCAGTTCTTC.

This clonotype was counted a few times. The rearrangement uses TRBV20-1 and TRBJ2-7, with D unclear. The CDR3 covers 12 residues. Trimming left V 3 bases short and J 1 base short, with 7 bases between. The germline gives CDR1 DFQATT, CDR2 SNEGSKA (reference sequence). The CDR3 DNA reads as TGCAGTGCTAGCATTATGTCCTACGAGCAGTACTTC. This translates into CSASIMSYEQYF.

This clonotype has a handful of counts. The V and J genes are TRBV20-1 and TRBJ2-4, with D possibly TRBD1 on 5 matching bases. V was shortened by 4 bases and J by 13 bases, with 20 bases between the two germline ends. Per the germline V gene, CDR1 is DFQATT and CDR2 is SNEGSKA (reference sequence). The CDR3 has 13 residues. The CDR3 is CSATGQGRGEQYF. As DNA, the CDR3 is TGCAGTGCTACCGGCCAGGGAAGAGGTGAGCAGTACTTC.

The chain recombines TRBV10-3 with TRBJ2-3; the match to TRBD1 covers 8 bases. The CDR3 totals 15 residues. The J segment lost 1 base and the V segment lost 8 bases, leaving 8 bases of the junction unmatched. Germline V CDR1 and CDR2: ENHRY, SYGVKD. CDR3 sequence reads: CAIGPQGEGTDTQYF. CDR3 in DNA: TGTGCCATCGGCCCACAGGGGGAAGGCACAGATACGCAGTATTTT.

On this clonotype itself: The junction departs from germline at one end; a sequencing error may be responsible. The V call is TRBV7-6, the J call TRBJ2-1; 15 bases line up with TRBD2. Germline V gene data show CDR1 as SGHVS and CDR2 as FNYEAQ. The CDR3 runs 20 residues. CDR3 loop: CVSSRRGLAGGRPGNNEQFF. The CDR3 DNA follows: TGTGTCAGCAGCCGCCGGGGACTAGCGGGGGGACGACCAGGGAACAATGAGCAGTTCTTC.

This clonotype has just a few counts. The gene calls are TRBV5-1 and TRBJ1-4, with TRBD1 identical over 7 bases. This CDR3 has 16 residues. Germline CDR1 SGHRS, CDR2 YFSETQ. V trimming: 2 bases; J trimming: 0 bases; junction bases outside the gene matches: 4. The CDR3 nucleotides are TGCGCCAGCAGCTTAAGGACAGGCGCAACTAATGAAAAACTGTTTTTT. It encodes CASSLRTGATNEKLFF.

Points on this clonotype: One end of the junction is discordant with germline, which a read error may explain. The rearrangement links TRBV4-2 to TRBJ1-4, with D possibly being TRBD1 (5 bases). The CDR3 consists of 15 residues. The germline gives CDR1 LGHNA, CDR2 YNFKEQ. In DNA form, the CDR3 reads TGTGCCGGCAGCCCTAAGGGGTCTGGCAATGAAAAACTGTTTTTT. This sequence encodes CAGSPKGSGNEKLFF.

The CDR3 loop reads CSVVGGVDGYTF. In nucleotides, the CDR3 is TGCAGCGTTGTTGGGGGGGTCGATGGCTACACCTTC. The rearrangement uses TRBV29-1 and TRBJ1-2, with D perhaps TRBD1 (5 bases). Germline assignment: CDR1 SQVTM and CDR2 ANQGSEA. Trimming shortened V by 4 bases and J by 6 bases, and 12 bases separated the two germline ends. This CDR3 has 12 residues.

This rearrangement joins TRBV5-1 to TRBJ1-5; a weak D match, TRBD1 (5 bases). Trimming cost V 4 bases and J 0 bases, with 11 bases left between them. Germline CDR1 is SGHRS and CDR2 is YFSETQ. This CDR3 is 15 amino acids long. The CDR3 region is CASSQGPYSNQPQHF. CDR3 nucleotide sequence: TGCGCCAGCAGCCAGGGACCTTATAGCAATCAGCCCCAGCATTTT.

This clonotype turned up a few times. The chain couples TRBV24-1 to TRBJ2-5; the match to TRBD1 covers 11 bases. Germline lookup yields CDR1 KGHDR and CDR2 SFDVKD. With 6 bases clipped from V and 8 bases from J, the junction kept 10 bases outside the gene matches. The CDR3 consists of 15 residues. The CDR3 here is CATSHWDRGSETQYF. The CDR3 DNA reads TGTGCCACCAGTCATTGGGACAGGGGGTCAGAAACCCAGTACTTC.

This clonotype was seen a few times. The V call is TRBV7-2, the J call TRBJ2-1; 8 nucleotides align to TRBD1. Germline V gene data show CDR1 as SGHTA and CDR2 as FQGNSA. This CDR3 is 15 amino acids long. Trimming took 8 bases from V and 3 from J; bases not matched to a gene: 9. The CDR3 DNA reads TGTGCCAGCGGCCTCGACAGGGGTGGCTACAATGAGCAGTTCTTC. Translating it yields CASGLDRGGYNEQFF.

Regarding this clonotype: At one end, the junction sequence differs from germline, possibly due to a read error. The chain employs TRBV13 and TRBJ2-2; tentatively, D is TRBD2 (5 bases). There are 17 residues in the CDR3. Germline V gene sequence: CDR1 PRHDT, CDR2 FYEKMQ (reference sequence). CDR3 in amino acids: CASSLGTAFSDTGELFF. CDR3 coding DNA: TGTGCCAGCAGCTTAGGGACTGCGTTTTCTGACACCGGGGAGTTGTTTTTT.

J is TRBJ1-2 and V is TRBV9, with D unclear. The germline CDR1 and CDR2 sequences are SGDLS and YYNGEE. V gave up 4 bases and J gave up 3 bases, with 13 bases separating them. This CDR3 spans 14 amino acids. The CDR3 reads CASSPQDGYYGYTF. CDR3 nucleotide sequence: TGTGCCAGCAGCCCCCAGGACGGGTACTATGGCTACACCTTC. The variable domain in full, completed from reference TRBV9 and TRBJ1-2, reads DSGVTQTPKHLITATGQRVTLRCSPRSGDLSVYWYQQSLDQGLQFLIQYYNGEERAKGNILERFSAQQFPDLHSELNLSSLELGDSALYFCASSPQDGYYGYTFGSGTRLTVV.

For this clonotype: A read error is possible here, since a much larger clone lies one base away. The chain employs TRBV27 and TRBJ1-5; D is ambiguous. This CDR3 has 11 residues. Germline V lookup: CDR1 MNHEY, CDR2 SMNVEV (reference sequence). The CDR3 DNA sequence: TGTGCCAGCGGCATCAATCAGTCCCAGCATTTT. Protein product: CASGINQSQHF.

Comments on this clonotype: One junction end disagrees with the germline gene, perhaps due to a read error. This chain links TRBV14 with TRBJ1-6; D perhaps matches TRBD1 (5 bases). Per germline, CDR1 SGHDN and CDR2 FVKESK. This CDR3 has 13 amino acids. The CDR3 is CAGSPRAWSPLHF. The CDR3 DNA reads TGTGCCGGCAGCCCCAGGGCTTGGTCACCCCTCCACTTT.

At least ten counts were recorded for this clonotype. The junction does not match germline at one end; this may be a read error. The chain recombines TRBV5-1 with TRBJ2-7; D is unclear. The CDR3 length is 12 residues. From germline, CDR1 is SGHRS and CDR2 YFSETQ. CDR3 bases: TGTGCCAGCAGCTTAGCCCCCGGCGAGCAGTACTTC. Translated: CASSLAPGEQYF.

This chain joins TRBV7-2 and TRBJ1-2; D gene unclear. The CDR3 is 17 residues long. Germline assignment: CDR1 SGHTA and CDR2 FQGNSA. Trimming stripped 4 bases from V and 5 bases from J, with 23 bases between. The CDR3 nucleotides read TGTGCCAGCAGCTCCTTTTCCTATGGGCCCGACTCTTATGGCTACACCTTC. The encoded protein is CASSSFSYGPDSYGYTF.

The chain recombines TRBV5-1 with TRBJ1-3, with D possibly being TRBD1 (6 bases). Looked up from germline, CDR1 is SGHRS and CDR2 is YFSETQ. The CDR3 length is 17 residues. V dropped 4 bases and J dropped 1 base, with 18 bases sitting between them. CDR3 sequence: CASSPLSGRGSGNTIYF. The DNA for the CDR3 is TGCGCCAGCAGCCCTCTTTCTGGCAGGGGTTCTGGAAACACCATATATTTT.

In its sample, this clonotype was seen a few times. CDR3 sequence: CSARVGAQETQYF. Here the CDR3 DNA reads TGCAGTGCTAGGGTGGGGGCTCAAGAGACCCAGTACTTC. J is TRBJ2-5 and V is TRBV20-1; D may be TRBD1 (6 bases). Per germline, CDR1 DFQATT and CDR2 SNEGSKA (reference sequence). V was clipped by 3 bases and J by 2 bases, with 10 bases between them. CDR3 length equals 13 residues.